This T cell receptor (beta chain) stems from a study of CD8+ T cells in alopecia areata. General observations from the study: Clarity of TCR sharing across patients fell short of that in mice, possibly HLA-related. Across lesional scalp, and particularly alopecia totalis/universalis, clonality surpassed that of normal scalp.

As regards this clone: Its specificity is unknown.

RNA extraction and reverse transcription yielded cDNA as sequencing template. TCRdb keeps only in-frame clones here, not all; method: immunoSEQ multiplex PCR. The data hold 120,000 to 150,000 clones, with around 87% observed a single time. Those with alopecia areata gave lesional scalp punch biopsies and peripheral blood. PBMCs served as the source from which CD4+ and CD8+ T cells were sorted. Germline values: CDR1 MGHRA, CDR2 YSYEKL. V was trimmed by 4 bases and J by 12 bases, leaving 16 bases between them. This CDR3 spans 14 amino acids. The genes are TRBV4-1 and TRBJ2-6; D call uncertain. Specimen: CD8+ T cells sorted from blood, collected at week 0. The receptor was derived from a human donor with alopecia areata. CDR3 in DNA: TGCGCCAGCAGCCGTATCCGGCCGTTTCCCGTCCTGACTTTC. Its protein product is CASSRIRPFPVLTF.